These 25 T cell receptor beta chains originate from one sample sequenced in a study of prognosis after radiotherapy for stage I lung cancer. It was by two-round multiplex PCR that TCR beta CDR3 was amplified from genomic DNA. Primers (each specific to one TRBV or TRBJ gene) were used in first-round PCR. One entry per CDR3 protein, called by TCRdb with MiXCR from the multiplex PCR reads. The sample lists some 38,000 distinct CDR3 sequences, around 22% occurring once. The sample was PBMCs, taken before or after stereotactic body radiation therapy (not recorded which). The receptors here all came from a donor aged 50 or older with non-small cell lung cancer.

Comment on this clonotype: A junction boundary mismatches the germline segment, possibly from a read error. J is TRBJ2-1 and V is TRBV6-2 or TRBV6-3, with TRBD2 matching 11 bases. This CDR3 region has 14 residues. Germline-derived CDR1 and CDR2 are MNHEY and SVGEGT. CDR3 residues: CASERLAGNNEEFF. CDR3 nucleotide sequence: TGTGCCAGCGAACGACTAGCGGGGAACAATGAGGAGTTCTTC.

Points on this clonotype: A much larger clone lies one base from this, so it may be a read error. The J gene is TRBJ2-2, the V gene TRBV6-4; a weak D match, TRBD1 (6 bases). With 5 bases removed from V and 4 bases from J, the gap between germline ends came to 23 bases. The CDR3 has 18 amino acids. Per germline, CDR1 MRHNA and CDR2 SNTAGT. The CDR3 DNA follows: TGTGCCAGCAGTCCCGGGCTGACGGGACAAACAAGCACCGGGGAGCTGTTTTTT. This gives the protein CASSPGLTGQTSTGELFF.

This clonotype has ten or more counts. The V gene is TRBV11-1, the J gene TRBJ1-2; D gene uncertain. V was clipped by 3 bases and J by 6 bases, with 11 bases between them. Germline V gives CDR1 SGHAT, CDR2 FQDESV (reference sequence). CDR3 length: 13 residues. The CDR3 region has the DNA TGTGCCAGCAGCTTTAGTCTTCAGGATGGCTACACCTTC. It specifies CASSFSLQDGYTF.

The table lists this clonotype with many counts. This CDR3 is CASSLEGSGNTIYF. The CDR3 region has the DNA TGTGCCAGCAGTTTAGAGGGCTCTGGAAACACCATATATTTT. This chain links TRBV12-3 or TRBV12-4 with TRBJ1-3; D is ambiguous. V shed 1 base and J shed 0 bases, with 4 bases lying between them. This CDR3 comprises 14 residues.

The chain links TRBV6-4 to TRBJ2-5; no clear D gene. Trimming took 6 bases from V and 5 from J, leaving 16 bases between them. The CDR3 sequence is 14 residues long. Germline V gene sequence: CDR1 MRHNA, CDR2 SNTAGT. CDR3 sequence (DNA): TGTGCCAGCAGCGTCGTGGGGTCTTATGAGACCCAGTACTTC. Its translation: CASSVVGSYETQYF.

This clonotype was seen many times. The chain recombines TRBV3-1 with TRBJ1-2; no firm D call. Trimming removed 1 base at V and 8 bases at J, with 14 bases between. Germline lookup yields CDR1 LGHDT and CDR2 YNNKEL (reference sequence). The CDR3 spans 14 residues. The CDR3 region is CASSQAGPGAGYTF. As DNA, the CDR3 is TGTGCCAGCAGCCAAGCTGGTCCGGGAGCAGGCTACACCTTC. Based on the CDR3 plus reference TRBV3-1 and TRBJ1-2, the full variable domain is DTAVSQTPKYLVTQMGNDKSIKCEQNLGHDTMYWYKQDSKKFLKIMFSYNNKELIINETVPNRFSPKSPDKAHLNLHINSLELGDSAVYFCASSQAGPGAGYTFGSGTRLTVV.

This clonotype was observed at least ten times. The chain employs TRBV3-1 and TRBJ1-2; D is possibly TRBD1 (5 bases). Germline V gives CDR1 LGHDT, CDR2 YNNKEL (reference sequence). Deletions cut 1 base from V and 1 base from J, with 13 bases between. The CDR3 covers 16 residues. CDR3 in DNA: TGTGCCAGCAGCCAAGGAACAGGACTACTTAACTATGGCTACACCTTC. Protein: CASSQGTGLLNYGYTF. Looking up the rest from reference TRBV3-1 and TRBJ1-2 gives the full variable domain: DTAVSQTPKYLVTQMGNDKSIKCEQNLGHDTMYWYKQDSKKFLKIMFSYNNKELIINETVPNRFSPKSPDKAHLNLHINSLELGDSAVYFCASSQGTGLLNYGYTFGSGTRLTVV.

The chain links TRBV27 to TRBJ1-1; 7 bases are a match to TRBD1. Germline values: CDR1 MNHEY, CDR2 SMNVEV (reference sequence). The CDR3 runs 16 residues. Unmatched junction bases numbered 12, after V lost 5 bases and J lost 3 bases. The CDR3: CASSTSQGEEDTEAFF. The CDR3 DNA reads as TGTGCCAGCAGTACATCGCAGGGGGAGGAGGACACTGAAGCTTTCTTT.

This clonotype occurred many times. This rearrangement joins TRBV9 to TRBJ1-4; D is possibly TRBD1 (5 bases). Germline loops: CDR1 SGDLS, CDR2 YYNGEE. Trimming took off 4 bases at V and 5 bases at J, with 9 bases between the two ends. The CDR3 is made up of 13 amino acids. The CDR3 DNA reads TGTGCCAGCAGCCTGGGACCGAATGAAAAACTGTTTTTT. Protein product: CASSLGPNEKLFF.

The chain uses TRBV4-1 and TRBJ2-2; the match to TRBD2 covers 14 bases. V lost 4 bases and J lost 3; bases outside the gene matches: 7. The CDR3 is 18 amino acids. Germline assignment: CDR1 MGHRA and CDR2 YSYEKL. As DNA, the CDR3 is TGCGCCAGCAGCCGAAGACTAGCGGGAGGGTCGTACACCGGGGAGCTGTTTTTT. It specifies CASSRRLAGGSYTGELFF.

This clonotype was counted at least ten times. This chain's CDR3 is CASSRTADRGYGYTF. CDR3 in DNA: TGTGCCAGCAGCCGGACCGCGGACAGGGGGTATGGCTACACCTTC. The genes are TRBV3-1 and TRBJ1-2, with 10 nucleotides matching TRBD1. J lost 5 bases, V lost 4 bases, and 7 bases had no gene match. CDR3 length equals 15 residues. Per the germline V gene, CDR1 is LGHDT and CDR2 is YNNKEL (reference sequence).

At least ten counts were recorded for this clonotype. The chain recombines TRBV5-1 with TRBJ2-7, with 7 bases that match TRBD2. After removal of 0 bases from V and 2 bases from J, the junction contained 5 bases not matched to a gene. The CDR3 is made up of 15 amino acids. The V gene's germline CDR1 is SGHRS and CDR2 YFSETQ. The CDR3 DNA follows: TGCGCCAGCAGCTTGGCCGGGGGGACCACCTACGAGCAGTACTTC. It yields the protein CASSLAGGTTYEQYF.

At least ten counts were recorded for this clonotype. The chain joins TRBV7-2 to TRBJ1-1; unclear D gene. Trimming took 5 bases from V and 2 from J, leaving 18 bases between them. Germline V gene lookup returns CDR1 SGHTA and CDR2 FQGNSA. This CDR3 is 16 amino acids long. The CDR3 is CASSLVGRAGNTEAFF. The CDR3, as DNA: TGTGCCAGCAGCCTAGTCGGGCGGGCGGGAAACACTGAAGCTTTCTTT.

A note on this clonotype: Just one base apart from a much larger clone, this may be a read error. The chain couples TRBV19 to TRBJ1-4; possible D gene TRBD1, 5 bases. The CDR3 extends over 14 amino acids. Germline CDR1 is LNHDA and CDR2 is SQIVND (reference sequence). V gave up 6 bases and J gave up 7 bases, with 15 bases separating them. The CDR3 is CASSIPGQGEKLFF. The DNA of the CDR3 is TGTGCCAGTAGCATCCCGGGGCAGGGTGAAAAACTGTTTTTT.

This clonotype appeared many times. The CDR3 DNA sequence: TGCGCCAGCAGCCAAGCTGGGGGAATGAACTATGGCTACACCTTC. It codes for CASSQAGGMNYGYTF. The chain links TRBV4-1 to TRBJ1-2; tentatively, D is TRBD1 (5 bases). Trimming shortened V by 1 base and J by 2 bases, and 11 bases separated the two germline ends. CDR3 size: 15 residues. CDR1 and CDR2 from the germline V gene are MGHRA and YSYEKL.

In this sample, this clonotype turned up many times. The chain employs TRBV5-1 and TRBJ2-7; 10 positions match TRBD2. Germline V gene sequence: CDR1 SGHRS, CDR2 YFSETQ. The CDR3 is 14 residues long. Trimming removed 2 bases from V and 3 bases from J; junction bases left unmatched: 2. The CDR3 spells CASSLAGGFYEQYF. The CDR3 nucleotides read TGCGCCAGCAGCTTAGCGGGAGGGTTCTACGAGCAGTACTTC.

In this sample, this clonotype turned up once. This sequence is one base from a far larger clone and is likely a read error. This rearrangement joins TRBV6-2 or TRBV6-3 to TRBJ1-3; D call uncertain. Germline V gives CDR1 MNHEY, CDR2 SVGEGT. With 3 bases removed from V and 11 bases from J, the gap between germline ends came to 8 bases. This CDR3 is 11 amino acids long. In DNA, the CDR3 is TGTGCCAGCAGTTATTCCAACGCCATATATTTT. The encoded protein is CASSYSNAIYF.

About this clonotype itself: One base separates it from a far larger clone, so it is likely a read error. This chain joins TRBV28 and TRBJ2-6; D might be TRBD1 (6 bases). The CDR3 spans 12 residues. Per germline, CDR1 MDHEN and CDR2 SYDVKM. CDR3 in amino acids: CASSSTGPIRYF. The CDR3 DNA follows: TGTGCCAGCAGTTCGACAGGCCCTATTAGGTACTTC.

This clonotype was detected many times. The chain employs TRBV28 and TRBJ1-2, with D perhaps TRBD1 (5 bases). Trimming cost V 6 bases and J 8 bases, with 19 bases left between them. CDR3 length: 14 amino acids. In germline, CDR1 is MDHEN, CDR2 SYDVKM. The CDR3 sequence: CASRPVLGGRGYTF. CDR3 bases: TGTGCCAGCAGGCCCGTCCTGGGGGGGAGAGGCTACACCTTC.

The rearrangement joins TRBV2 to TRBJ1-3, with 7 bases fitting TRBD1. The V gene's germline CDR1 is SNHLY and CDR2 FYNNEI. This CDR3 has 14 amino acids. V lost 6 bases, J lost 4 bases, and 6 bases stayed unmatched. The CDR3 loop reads CASRTTGPGNTIYF. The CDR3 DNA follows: TGTGCCAGCAGAACGACAGGGCCCGGAAACACCATATATTTT. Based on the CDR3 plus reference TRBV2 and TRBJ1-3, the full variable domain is EPEVTQTPSHQVTQMGQEVILRCVPISNHLYFYWYRQILGQKVEFLVSFYNNEISEKSEIFDDQFSVERPDGSNFTLKIRSTKLEDSAMYFCASRTTGPGNTIYFGEGSWLTVV.

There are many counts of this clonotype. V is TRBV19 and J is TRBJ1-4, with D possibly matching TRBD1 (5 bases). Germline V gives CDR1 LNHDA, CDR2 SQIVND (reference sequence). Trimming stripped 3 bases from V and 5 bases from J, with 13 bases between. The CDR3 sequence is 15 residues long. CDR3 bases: TGTGCCAGTAGTATTGGGGGGAAGGGAAATGAAAAACTGTTTTTT. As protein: CASSIGGKGNEKLFF.

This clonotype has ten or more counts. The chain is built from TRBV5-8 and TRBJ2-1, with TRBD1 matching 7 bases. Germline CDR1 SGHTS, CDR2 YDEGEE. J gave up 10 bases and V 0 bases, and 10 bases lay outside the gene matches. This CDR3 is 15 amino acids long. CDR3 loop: CASSLGDRLEKEQFF. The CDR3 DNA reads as TGTGCCAGCAGCTTGGGGGACAGACTTGAAAAGGAGCAGTTCTTC.

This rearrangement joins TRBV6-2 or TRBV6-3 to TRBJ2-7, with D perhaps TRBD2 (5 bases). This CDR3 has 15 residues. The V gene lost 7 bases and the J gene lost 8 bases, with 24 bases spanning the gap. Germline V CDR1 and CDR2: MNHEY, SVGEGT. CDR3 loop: CASNEGTDCLGKQYF. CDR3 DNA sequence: TGTGCCAGCAATGAGGGAACAGATTGTCTTGGCAAGCAGTACTTC.

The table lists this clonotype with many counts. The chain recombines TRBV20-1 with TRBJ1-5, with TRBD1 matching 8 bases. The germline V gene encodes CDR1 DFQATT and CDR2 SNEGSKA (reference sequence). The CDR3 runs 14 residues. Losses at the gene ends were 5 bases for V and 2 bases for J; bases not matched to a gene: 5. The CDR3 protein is CSASDRVGNQPQHF. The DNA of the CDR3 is TGCAGTGCTTCGGACAGGGTAGGCAATCAGCCCCAGCATTTT.

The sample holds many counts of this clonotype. DNA for the CDR3: TGTGCCAGCAGCCGCAGGGAGAGCCAAGAGACCCAGTACTTC. Translating it yields CASSRRESQETQYF. The chain uses TRBV3-1 and TRBJ2-5; the D call may be TRBD1 or TRBD2 (5 bases each). Germline assignment: CDR1 LGHDT and CDR2 YNNKEL (reference sequence). Trimming took off 4 bases at V and 1 base at J, with 10 bases between the two ends. The length of the CDR3 is 14 residues.